The present TCR beta chain was sequenced within a study of CXCR3-negative and CXCR3-positive naive CD8 T cells. The study, taken as a whole, reports: Comparably high diversity marked both naive subsets, whereas memory CD8+ cells had much lower diversity. CXCR3-negative naive cells had less hydrophobic TRB CDR3s than did CXCR3-positive naive cells.

With UMI labels, 5' RACE was used to prepare the TRB cDNA libraries. From the 5' RACE reads, TCRdb lists one entry per CDR3 protein and no DNA. The table lists thousands of distinct CDR3 sequences. The CDR3 sequence is 15 residues long. Germline loops: CDR1 SQVTM, CDR2 ANQGSEA. This clonotype is identified as medium-sized from frequency. The target antigen is unknown. The source is a human donor in good health. Some clones in this sample may be carry-over from other donors' samples. This sequence joins TRBV29-1 and TRBJ1-5; TCRdb names TRBD1, which stays unverified in the absence of DNA. The sample taken for sequencing was naive CXCR3+ CD8+ T cells from blood. Indicated subset: CD45RO-CCR7+CD27+CD95- naive CD8+ T cells expressing CXCR3 (TNR3+). The CDR3 is CSVDSLGTSNQPQHF.